Listed below are T cell receptor beta chains from one sample, sequenced in a study of T cells in Graves' hyperthyroidism and ophthalmopathy. From the multiplex PCR reads, TCRdb called clonotypes with MiXCR, one entry per CDR3 protein. Found here are about 570,000 distinct CDR3 sequences, under 60% of them singletons; the top ten hold over 15%. Sample: peripheral blood or thyroid tissue (not recorded which). Receptors originate from an adult woman with Graves' disease, either hyperthyroidism or ophthalmopathy (not recorded which). Both conserved end residues are part of each CDR3. A D gene is named only where the DNA matches it firmly. The size of a clone is reported for some rows only, either as once, few or many, or as a class for expanded clones.

j_gene,v_gene,abundance,d_gene,CDR3aa,CDR3nt
TRBJ1-1,TRBV28,few,-,CASSPARYTTELTEAFF,TGTGCCAGCAGTCCAGCCAGGTATACGACGGAGCTCACTGAAGCTTTCTTT
TRBJ1-1,TRBV2,many,-,CASSEIENTEAFF,TGTGCCAGCAGTGAAATTGAGAACACTGAAGCTTTCTTT
TRBJ2-5,TRBV7-9,once,-,CASSLWRGTTIKETQYF,TGTGCCAGCAGCTTATGGCGGGGCACTACGATAAAAGAGACCCAGTACTTC
TRBJ1-6,TRBV9,few,-,CASSQLRGSHNSPLHF,TGTGCCAGTAGTCAATTGAGGGGGTCGCATAATTCACCCCTCCACTTT
TRBJ2-5,TRBV2,-,TRBD2,CASTWGGAGETQYF,TGTGCCAGCACCTGGGGGGGAGCGGGAGAGACCCAGTACTTC
TRBJ2-2,TRBV5-1,many,-,CASSLEDTNTGELFF,TGCGCCAGCAGCTTGGAGGACACCAACACCGGGGAGCTGTTTTTT
TRBJ2-2,TRBV20-1,many,TRBD1,CSATSDREAGELFF,TGCAGTGCAACCTCGGACAGGGAGGCCGGGGAGCTGTTTTTT
TRBJ2-7,TRBV4-3,-,-,CASSQARDYEQYF,TGCGCCAGCAGCCAAGCCAGGGACTACGAGCAGTACTTC
TRBJ2-5,TRBV28,-,-,CASTPAGASQETQYF,TGTGCCAGCACCCCCGCCGGGGCCTCCCAAGAGACCCAGTACTTC
TRBJ2-5,TRBV2,-,TRBD2,CASSAGTSGNQETQYF,TGTGCCAGCAGTGCGGGGACTAGCGGAAACCAAGAGACCCAGTACTTC
TRBJ2-5,TRBV6-5,many,-,CASSQTRGHVGTQYF,TGTGCCAGCAGCCAAACTCGGGGGCATGTTGGGACCCAGTACTTC
TRBJ2-7,TRBV7-2,-,TRBD2,CASSLGSSGSDGEQYF,TGTGCCAGCAGCTTGGGATCTAGCGGGAGTGACGGCGAGCAGTACTTC
TRBJ1-2,TRBV7-9,many,-,CASSLSSGPVYGGYTF,TGTGCCAGCAGCTTGTCTTCCGGTCCAGTTTACGGTGGCTACACCTTC
TRBJ2-7,TRBV7-3,-,-,CASSPRVGAFEQYF,TGTGCCAGCAGCCCGAGAGTAGGGGCCTTCGAGCAGTATTTC
TRBJ1-2,TRBV2,many,-,CASSDRNSDYGYTF,TGTGCCAGCAGTGATCGCAATTCGGACTATGGCTACACCTTC
TRBJ1-1,TRBV11-2,many,-,CASSLTGVAEAFF,TGTGCCAGCAGCTTAACAGGAGTTGCTGAAGCTTTCTTT
TRBJ2-5,TRBV20-1,-,-,CSARDRRSQGEAQYF,TGCAGTGCTAGGGACCGGCGCTCGCAGGGAGAGGCCCAGTACTTC
TRBJ1-1,TRBV6-6,-,-,CAGSLGKIFLNTEAFF,TGTGCCGGCTCCCTGGGCAAAATTTTCTTGAACACTGAGGCTTTCTTT
TRBJ1-3,TRBV7-9,-,-,CASSGPPGDLSGNTIYF,TGTGCCAGCAGCGGACCTCCAGGGGACCTCTCTGGAAACACCATATATTTT
TRBJ2-6,TRBV6-1,many,-,CASSERVSGANVLTF,TGTGCCAGCAGTGAAAGAGTCTCTGGGGCCAACGTCCTGACTTTC
TRBJ1-1,TRBV29-1,-,-,CSVRGAEAFF,TGCAGCGTGAGGGGTGCTGAAGCTTTCTTT
TRBJ1-6,TRBV20-1,-,-,CGASLPGPMLNSPLHF,TGCGGTGCTAGTCTCCCCGGGCCCATGCTTAATTCACCCCTCCACTTT
TRBJ1-3,TRBV7-2,-,-,CASSLLAGVYTIYF,TGTGCCAGCAGCCTACTAGCGGGAGTCTACACCATATATTTT
TRBJ2-2,TRBV6-5,many,-,CASSKRTDNTGELFF,TGTGCCAGCAGTAAGAGGACAGATAACACCGGGGAGCTGTTTTTT
TRBJ2-2,TRBV7-6,many,-,CASSLWVGEGPNTGELFF,TGTGCCAGCAGCTTATGGGTCGGTGAAGGTCCGAACACCGGGGAGCTGTTTTTT
TRBJ1-5,TRBV20-1,many,-,CSAWSLPPGPNQPQHF,TGCAGTGCTTGGTCCCTCCCCCCAGGTCCCAATCAGCCCCAGCATTTT
TRBJ2-5,TRBV6-2/TRBV6-3,once,TRBD1,CASSSTGEGTQYF,TGTGCCAGCAGTTCGACAGGGGAAGGGACCCAGTACTTC
TRBJ1-5,TRBV2,once,-,CASSEDGAGDQPQHF,TGTGCCAGCAGTGAAGACGGGGCAGGAGATCAGCCCCAGCATTTT
TRBJ2-5,TRBV5-1,many,-,CASSLFGTETQYF,TGCGCCAGCAGCTTGTTTGGTACGGAGACCCAGTACTTC
TRBJ2-5,TRBV7-2,-,-,CASSFVGGGETQYF,TGTGCCAGCAGCTTTGTAGGGGGAGGCGAGACCCAGTACTTC
TRBJ1-2,TRBV10-3,many,-,CAISEVGDGYTF,TGTGCCATCAGTGAGGTCGGGGATGGCTACACCTTC
TRBJ1-6,TRBV19,few,-,CADRGNSPLHF,TGTGCCGACCGGGGAAATTCACCCCTCCACTTT
TRBJ1-2,TRBV7-2,-,TRBD1,CASVAGQGNYGYTF,TGTGCCAGCGTCGCCGGACAGGGGAACTATGGCTACACCTTC
TRBJ1-2,TRBV12-3/TRBV12-4,many,-,CASSLAGFDDGYTF,TGTGCCAGCAGTTTGGCAGGGTTTGATGATGGCTACACCTTC
TRBJ1-3,TRBV25-1,few,-,CASSEWLGLGSGNTIYF,TGTGCCAGCAGTGAATGGCTAGGGCTCGGCTCTGGAAACACCATATATTTT
TRBJ1-1,TRBV7-9,-,TRBD1,CASSQTGTGTNTEAFF,TGCGCCAGCAGCCAGACCGGGACAGGGACGAACACTGAAGCTTTCTTT
TRBJ2-5,TRBV28,many,-,CASSLYYGGTQYF,TGTGCCAGCAGTTTGTATTACGGCGGGACCCAGTACTTC
TRBJ1-5,TRBV15,many,TRBD1,CATSRERTGFSNQPQHF,TGTGCCACCAGCAGAGAGAGGACAGGCTTTAGCAATCAGCCCCAGCATTTT
TRBJ1-2,TRBV20-1,-,-,CSARHEEAWGYTF,TGCAGTGCCCGGCACGAGGAGGCCTGGGGCTACACCTTC
TRBJ2-3,TRBV6-4,-,-,CASRNQGTQYF,TGTGCCAGCAGGAATCAGGGAACGCAGTATTTT
TRBJ2-3,TRBV15,-,-,CATSRWQGPSTDTQYF,TGTGCCACCAGCCGTTGGCAGGGGCCGAGCACAGATACGCAGTATTTT
TRBJ2-5,TRBV10-3,-,-,CAIGTEGQETQYF,TGTGCCATCGGAACGGAGGGGCAAGAGACCCAGTACTTC
TRBJ1-1,TRBV6-5,many,-,CASSPTGSNTEAFF,TGTGCCAGCAGTCCTACAGGGTCGAACACTGAAGCTTTCTTT
TRBJ2-2,TRBV29-1,-,TRBD2,CSTRGGHTGELFF,TGCAGCACCCGGGGGGGGCACACCGGGGAGCTGTTTTTT
TRBJ1-5,TRBV5-1,many,-,CASSRATNQPQHF,TGCGCCAGCAGTAGGGCCACCAATCAGCCCCAGCATTTT
TRBJ1-4,TRBV7-9,many,-,CASSLGFSSGDGEKLFF,TGTGCCAGCAGCTTAGGATTTTCTTCGGGTGACGGTGAAAAACTGTTTTTT
TRBJ2-7,TRBV10-3,-,-,CASRVRDGTYEQYF,TGTGCCAGCAGGGTAAGGGACGGAACCTACGAGCAGTACTTC
TRBJ2-7,TRBV6-2/TRBV6-3,-,-,CASKRPTQISYEQYF,TGTGCCAGCAAAAGGCCGACTCAAATCTCCTACGAGCAGTACTTC
TRBJ1-1,TRBV5-1,-,-,CASSLVSQGSEAFF,TGCGCCAGCAGCTTGGTTTCTCAGGGTTCTGAAGCTTTCTTT
TRBJ2-7,TRBV11-2,many,TRBD1,CASSLEGQGRHEQYF,TGTGCCAGCAGCTTAGAAGGACAGGGGCGACACGAGCAGTACTTC
TRBJ1-5,TRBV19,-,-,CASKDRGGQPQHF,TGTGCCAGTAAGGACAGAGGGGGTCAGCCCCAGCATTTT
TRBJ1-5,TRBV6-2/TRBV6-3,many,-,CASAGSYSNQPQHF,TGTGCCAGCGCTGGGTCGTATAGCAATCAGCCCCAGCATTTT
TRBJ2-5,TRBV14,-,-,CASSQVGDIETQYF,TGTGCCAGCAGCCAAGTTGGAGATATAGAGACCCAGTACTTC
TRBJ2-5,TRBV7-3,-,TRBD2,CASSFIAGALETQYF,TGTGCCAGCAGCTTTATCGCGGGAGCGCTAGAGACCCAGTACTTC